One and the same sample provided the 4 T cell receptor beta chains below, sequenced in a study of PD-1 blockade in classical Hodgkin lymphoma. The protocol was immunoSEQ multiplex PCR, while the TCRdb copy is restricted to in-frame clones and leaves out a portion. The repertoire includes tens of thousands of clones, roughly nine tenths of them detected once, and over 14% sits in the top ten. Relapse after autologous stem cell transplantation occurred in every patient, and brentuximab vedotin exposure varied. Sequenced material: peripheral blood mononuclear cells (PBMCs), taken at baseline. The receptors shown here come from a human donor with classical Hodgkin lymphoma.

This clone was picked up a small number of times. The gene calls are TRBV5-4 and TRBJ1-4; D not certain. The length of the CDR3 is 14 residues. The V gene's germline CDR1 is SGHNT and CDR2 YYREEE (reference sequence). The V gene lost 2 bases and the J gene lost 5 bases, with 10 bases spanning the gap. The CDR3 reads CASSFDSDNEKLFF. The CDR3 coding sequence is TGTGCCAGCAGCTTTGATTCGGACAATGAAAAACTGTTTTTT.

The chain is built from TRBV12-5 and TRBJ1-1; 8 nucleotides line up with TRBD1. J was trimmed by 0 bases and V by 4 bases; bases with no gene match: 1. Per germline, CDR1 LGHNT and CDR2 FRNRAP. This CDR3 is 14 amino acids long. The CDR3 DNA reads TGTGCTAGTGGTTCGGGACAGGTGAACACTGAAGCTTTCTTT. The encoded protein is CASGSGQVNTEAFF. Complete variable domain (other parts from reference TRBV12-5 and TRBJ1-1): DARVTQTPRHKVTEMGQEVTMRCQPILGHNTVFWYRQTMMQGLELLAYFRNRAPLDDSGMPKDRFSAEMPDATLATLKIQPSEPRDSAVYFCASGSGQVNTEAFFGQGTRLTVV.

This chain uses TRBV27 with TRBJ1-1; possible D gene TRBD1, 5 bases. The ends were cut back, 10 bases at V and 4 bases at J, with 13 bases in the middle. Per germline, CDR1 MNHEY and CDR2 SMNVEV (reference sequence). The CDR3 is made up of 12 amino acids. The CDR3 region has the DNA TGTGCCACCATCCGGGGCGGCACTGAAGCTTTCTTT. Amino acid sequence: CATIRGGTEAFF.

The chain recombines TRBV6-6 with TRBJ1-4; D call uncertain. Germline V CDR1 and CDR2: MNHNY, SVGAGI (reference sequence). V was clipped by 8 bases and J by 0 bases, with 10 bases between them. This CDR3 is built from 14 residues. The chain's CDR3 is CASGTDTTNEKLFF. CDR3 DNA: TGTGCCAGCGGAACGGATACAACTAATGAAAAACTGTTTTTT.